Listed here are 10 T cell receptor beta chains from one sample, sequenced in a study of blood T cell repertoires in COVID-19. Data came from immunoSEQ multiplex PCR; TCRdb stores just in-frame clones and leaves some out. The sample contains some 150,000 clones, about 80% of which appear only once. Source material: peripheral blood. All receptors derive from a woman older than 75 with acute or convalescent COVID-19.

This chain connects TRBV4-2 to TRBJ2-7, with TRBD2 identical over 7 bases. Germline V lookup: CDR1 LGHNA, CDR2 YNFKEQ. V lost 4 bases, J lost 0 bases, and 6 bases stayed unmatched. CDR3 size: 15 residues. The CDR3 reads CASSPGGLNSYEQYF. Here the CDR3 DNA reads TGTGCCAGCAGCCCCGGGGGGTTGAACTCCTACGAGCAGTACTTC.

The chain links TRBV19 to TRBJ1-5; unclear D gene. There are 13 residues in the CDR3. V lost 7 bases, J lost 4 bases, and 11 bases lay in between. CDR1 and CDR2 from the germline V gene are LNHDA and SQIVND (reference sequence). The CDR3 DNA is TGTGCCAGTACTCAGGCCCGGAATCAGCCCCAGCATTTT. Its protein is CASTQARNQPQHF.

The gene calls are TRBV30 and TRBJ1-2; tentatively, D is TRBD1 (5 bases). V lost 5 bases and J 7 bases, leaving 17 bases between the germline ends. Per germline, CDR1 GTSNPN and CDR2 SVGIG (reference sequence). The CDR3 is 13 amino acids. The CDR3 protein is CAWERDRLGGYTF. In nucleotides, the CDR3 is TGTGCCTGGGAACGAGACAGATTGGGTGGCTACACCTTC.

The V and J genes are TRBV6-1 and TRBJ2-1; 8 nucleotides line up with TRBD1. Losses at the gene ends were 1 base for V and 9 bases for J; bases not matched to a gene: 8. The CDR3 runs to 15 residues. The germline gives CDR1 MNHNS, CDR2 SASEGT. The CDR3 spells CASSEEWTGLFEQFF. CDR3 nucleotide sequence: TGTGCCAGCAGTGAAGAGTGGACAGGGCTCTTTGAGCAGTTCTTC.

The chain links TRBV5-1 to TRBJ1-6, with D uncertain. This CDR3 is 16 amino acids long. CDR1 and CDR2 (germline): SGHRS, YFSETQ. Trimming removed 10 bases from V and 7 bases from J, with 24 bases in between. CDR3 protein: CALTTRRGRVNSPLHF. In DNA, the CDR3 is TGCGCCCTCACAACTAGGAGAGGGCGCGTGAATTCACCCCTCCACTTT.

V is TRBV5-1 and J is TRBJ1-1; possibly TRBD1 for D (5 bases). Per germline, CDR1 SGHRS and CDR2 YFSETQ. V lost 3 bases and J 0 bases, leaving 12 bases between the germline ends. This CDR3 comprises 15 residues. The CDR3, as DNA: TGCGCCAGCAGCTCAAAACAGGCCATGAACACTGAAGCTTTCTTT. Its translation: CASSSKQAMNTEAFF.

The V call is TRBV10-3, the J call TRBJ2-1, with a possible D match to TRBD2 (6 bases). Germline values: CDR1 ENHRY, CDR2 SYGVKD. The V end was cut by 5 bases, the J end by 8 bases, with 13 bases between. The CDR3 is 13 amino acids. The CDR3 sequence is CAISWAGMDEQFF. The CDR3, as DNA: TGTGCCATCAGTTGGGCGGGGATGGATGAGCAGTTCTTC.

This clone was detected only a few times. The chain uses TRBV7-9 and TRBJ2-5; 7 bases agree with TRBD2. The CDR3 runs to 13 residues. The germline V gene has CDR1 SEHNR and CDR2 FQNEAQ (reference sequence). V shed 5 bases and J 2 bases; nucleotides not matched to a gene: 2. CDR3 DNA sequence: TGTGCCAGCAGCCCCGGGGGGCAAGAGACCCAGTACTTC. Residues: CASSPGGQETQYF.

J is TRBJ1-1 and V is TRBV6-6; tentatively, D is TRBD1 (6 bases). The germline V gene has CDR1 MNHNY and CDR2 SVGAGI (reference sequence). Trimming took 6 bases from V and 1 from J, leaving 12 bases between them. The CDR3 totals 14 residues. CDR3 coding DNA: TGTGCCAGCAGACTCGGACAGTGGAACACTGAAGCTTTCTTT. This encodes CASRLGQWNTEAFF.

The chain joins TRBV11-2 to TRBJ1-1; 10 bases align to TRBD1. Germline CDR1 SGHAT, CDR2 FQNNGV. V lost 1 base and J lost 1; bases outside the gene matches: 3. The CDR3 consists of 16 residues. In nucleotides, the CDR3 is TGTGCCAGCAGCTTAGTGGGGACAGGGGCGAACACTGAAGCTTTCTTT. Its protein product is CASSLVGTGANTEAFF.